Listed below are T cell receptor beta chains from one sample, sequenced in a study of OX40 agonist ivuxolimab in advanced cancers. Data came from immunoSEQ multiplex PCR; TCRdb stores just in-frame clones and leaves some out. The sample gives about 8,900 clones, around 70% of which show up once; 35% to 45% is in the top ten. Sample: CD4+ or CD8+ T cells sorted from blood, taken in a trial of the OX40 agonist ivuxolimab. The source of these receptors is an adult with an advanced solid tumor such as melanoma, head and neck, liver or kidney cancer. CDR3s include the opening cysteine and the closing phenylalanine or tryptophan. A D gene is named only where the DNA matches it firmly. Not every row has a clone size; where given, it reads once, few, many or a size class.

d_gene,j_gene,v_gene,abundance,CDR3aa,CDR3nt
.,TRBJ2-5,TRBV5-6,.,CASSLPLQETQYF,TGTGCCAGCAGCCTCCCCCTTCAAGAGACCCAGTACTTC
TRBD1,TRBJ2-3,TRBV13,few,CASSVRDRGLSDVGRPWADTQYF,TGTGCCAGCAGCGTCCGGGACAGGGGGCTATCTGACGTAGGGAGACCCTGGGCAGATACGCAGTATTTT
TRBD2,TRBJ2-2,TRBV11-2,.,CASSLEGTSGRATGELFF,TGTGCCAGCAGCTTAGAAGGGACTAGCGGGAGGGCCACCGGGGAGCTGTTTTTT
.,TRBJ2-7,TRBV21-1,once,CASSKSYEQYF,TGTGCCAGCAGCAAGAGTTACGAGCAGTACTTC
.,TRBJ1-1,TRBV19,.,CASSLQGRNEAFF,TGTGCCAGTAGTCTCCAAGGACGGAATGAAGCTTTCTTT
TRBD1,TRBJ2-2,TRBV25-1,few,CASSEGQDTGELFF,TGTGCCAGCAGTGAAGGACAGGACACCGGGGAGCTGTTTTTT
.,TRBJ2-7,TRBV4-1,.,CASSQDVRILYEQYF,TGCGCCAGCAGCCAAGATGTACGGATCCTCTACGAGCAGTACTTC
TRBD2,TRBJ2-3,TRBV6-5,.,CASSGAGGTDTQYF,TGTGCCTCCTCCGGGGCGGGGGGCACAGATACGCAGTATTTT
.,TRBJ2-1,TRBV9,.,CASSGGPLSSYNEQFF,TGTGCCAGCAGCGGGGGACCGTTGAGCTCCTACAATGAGCAGTTCTTC
.,TRBJ2-7,TRBV19,.,CASSIAAGTYEQYF,TGTGCCAGTAGTATAGCAGCCGGGACCTACGAGCAGTACTTC
.,TRBJ2-7,TRBV7-6,.,CASSLELSYEQYF,TGTGCCAGCAGCTTAGAACTTTCCTACGAGCAGTACTTC
TRBD2,TRBJ2-1,TRBV6-5,few,CASSPLAGVGNEQFF,TGTGCCAGCAGTCCTCTAGCGGGAGTTGGCAATGAGCAGTTCTTC
.,TRBJ2-1,TRBV6-4,few,CASSEGAGSYNEQFF,TGTGCCAGCAGTGAGGGAGCGGGCTCCTACAATGAGCAGTTCTTC
.,TRBJ1-5,TRBV5-4,.,CASSSSDGSPYSNQPQHF,TGTGCCAGCAGCTCTTCTGACGGGTCGCCATATAGCAATCAGCCCCAGCATTTT
.,TRBJ1-5,TRBV6-1,.,CASSEMEAGGTQPQHF,TGTGCCAGCAGTGAAATGGAGGCGGGAGGAACACAGCCCCAGCATTTT
.,TRBJ1-3,TRBV15,.,CATSRDLENTIYF,TGTGCCACCAGCAGAGATTTGGAAAACACCATATATTTT
.,TRBJ1-1,TRBV6-5,few,CASSPGTPEAFF,TGTGCCAGCAGTCCTGGCACCCCTGAAGCTTTCTTT
.,TRBJ2-1,TRBV28,.,CASSLVENNEQFF,TGTGCCAGCAGTTTAGTGGAGAACAATGAGCAGTTCTTC
.,TRBJ2-3,TRBV28,few,CASSFAVRDFHLGTDTQYF,TGTGCCAGCAGTTTCGCCGTAAGGGATTTCCACTTAGGCACAGATACGCAGTATTTT
.,TRBJ2-7,TRBV19,.,CASTGNQAGEQYF,TGTGCCAGCACCGGGAACCAGGCTGGGGAGCAGTACTTC
TRBD1,TRBJ1-1,TRBV27,.,CASSLGGQGKKAFF,TGTGCCAGCAGTTTAGGGGGACAGGGGAAAAAAGCTTTCTTT
.,TRBJ2-3,TRBV27,.,CASSILYGTDTQYF,TGTGCCAGCAGTATCCTCTATGGCACAGATACGCAGTATTTT
.,TRBJ1-1,TRBV29-1,.,CSVEGTGGQAFF,TGCAGCGTTGAGGGTACGGGGGGCCAAGCTTTCTTT
.,TRBJ1-5,TRBV4-1,.,CASSQVRIGPSSNQPQHF,TGCGCCAGCAGCCAGGTGCGTATAGGGCCAAGTAGCAATCAGCCCCAGCATTTT
TRBD1,TRBJ1-1,TRBV27,few,CASSDRGTEAFF,TGTGCCAGCAGCGACAGGGGCACTGAAGCTTTCTTT
TRBD1,TRBJ1-2,TRBV11-2,.,CASSFPDRARYGYTF,TGTGCCAGCAGCTTCCCGGACAGGGCGCGGTATGGCTACACCTTC
TRBD2,TRBJ2-1,TRBV27,few,CASSLTMTSVYNEQFF,TGTGCCAGCAGTTTAACCATGACTAGCGTATACAATGAGCAGTTCTTC
TRBD1,TRBJ2-7,TRBV5-1,few,CASSLSPGQGAYEQYF,TGCGCCAGCAGCTTGTCACCAGGACAGGGAGCCTACGAGCAGTACTTC
TRBD1,TRBJ1-2,TRBV6-6,.,CASSGDRVPGYTF,TGTGCCAGCAGTGGGGACAGGGTGCCTGGCTACACCTTC
.,TRBJ2-7,TRBV5-6,few,CASSQGLPGHEQYF,TGTGCCAGCAGCCAGGGGCTCCCTGGCCACGAGCAGTACTTC
TRBD1,TRBJ2-7,TRBV5-4,.,CASSSGTGDFYEQYF,TGTGCCAGCAGCTCTGGGACAGGCGATTTTTACGAGCAGTACTTC
.,TRBJ2-3,TRBV6-4,few,CASSDSTSTDTQYF,TGTGCCAGCAGTGACTCGACTAGCACAGATACGCAGTATTTT
.,TRBJ1-2,TRBV19,medium-sized,CASSTGDGYGYTF,TGTGCCAGTAGTACGGGGGATGGCTATGGCTACACCTTC
.,TRBJ2-7,TRBV4-2,.,CASSQEGRSPRHSYEQYF,TGTGCCAGCAGCCAAGAGGGGAGGTCCCCGCGGCACTCCTACGAGCAGTACTTC
.,TRBJ2-3,TRBV11-2,few,CASSFGAGADTQYF,TGTGCCAGCAGCTTTGGGGCCGGCGCGGATACGCAGTATTTT
TRBD1,TRBJ2-7,TRBV11-1,.,CASSFVQGMGTYEQYF,TGTGCCAGCAGCTTTGTACAGGGGATGGGAACCTACGAGCAGTACTTC